These T cell receptor beta chains were read from a single sample in a study of T-cell reconstitution after alpha-beta-depleted transplantation in children. TCRdb re-analysed the PCR reads in MiXCR, keeping a single row per CDR3 protein. Found here are about 240,000 distinct CDR3 sequences, around 11% of them singletons; the top ten hold about 2.6%. This sample comprised PBMCs from the stem cell graft donor, obtained from the stem cell graft. These receptors were obtained from a human donor who donated a stem cell graft to a child with acute lymphoblastic leukemia. The CDR3 runs from the conserved cysteine through the conserved F or W.

v_gene	j_gene	CDR3aa
TRBV4-3	TRBJ2-3	CASSQHRGKPDTQYF
TRBV6-1	TRBJ2-7	CASSVTAGKSYEQYF
TRBV5-1	TRBJ2-2	CASSLGAQGSGELFF
TRBV7-3	TRBJ2-3	CASSLSGRFSDTQYF
TRBV2	TRBJ1-4	CASNLQGAEEKLFF
TRBV11-2	TRBJ2-5	CASSLEYAGAETQYF
TRBV19	TRBJ2-2	CASIQQGATGELFF
TRBV6-5	TRBJ2-7	CASSSRVLPYEQYF
TRBV6-5	TRBJ2-2	CASSWDRPNTGELFF
TRBV9	TRBJ1-6	CASSVAWTGDGSPLHF